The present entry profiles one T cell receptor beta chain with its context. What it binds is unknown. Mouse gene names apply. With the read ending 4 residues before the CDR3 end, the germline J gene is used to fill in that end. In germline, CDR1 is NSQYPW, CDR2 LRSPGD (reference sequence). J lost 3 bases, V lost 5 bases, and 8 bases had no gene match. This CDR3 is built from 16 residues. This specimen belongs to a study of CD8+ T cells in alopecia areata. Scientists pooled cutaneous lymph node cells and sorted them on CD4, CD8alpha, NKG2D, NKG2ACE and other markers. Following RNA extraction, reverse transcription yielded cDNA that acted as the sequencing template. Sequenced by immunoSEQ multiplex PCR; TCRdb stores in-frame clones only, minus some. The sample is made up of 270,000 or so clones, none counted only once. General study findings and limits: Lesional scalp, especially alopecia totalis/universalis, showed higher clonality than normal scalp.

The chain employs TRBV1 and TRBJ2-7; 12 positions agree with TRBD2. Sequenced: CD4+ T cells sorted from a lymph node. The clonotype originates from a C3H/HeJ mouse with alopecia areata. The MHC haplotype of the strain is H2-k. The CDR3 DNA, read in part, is TGCACCTGCAGTTCGACTGGGGGGGCGCCTCTCTAT. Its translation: CTCSSTGGAPLY. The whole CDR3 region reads CTCSSTGGAPLYEQYF.